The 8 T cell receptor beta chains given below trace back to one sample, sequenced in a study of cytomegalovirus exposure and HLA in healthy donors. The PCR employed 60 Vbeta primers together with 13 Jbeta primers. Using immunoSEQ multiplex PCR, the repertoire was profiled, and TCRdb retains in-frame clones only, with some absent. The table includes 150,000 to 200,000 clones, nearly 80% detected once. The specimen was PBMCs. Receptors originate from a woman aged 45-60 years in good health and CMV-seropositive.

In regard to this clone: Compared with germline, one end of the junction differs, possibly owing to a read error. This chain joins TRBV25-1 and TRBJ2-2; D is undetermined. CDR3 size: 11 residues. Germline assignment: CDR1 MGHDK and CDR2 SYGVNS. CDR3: CASGNTGELFF. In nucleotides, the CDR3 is TGCGCTTCAGGGAACACCGGGGAGCTGTTTTTT.

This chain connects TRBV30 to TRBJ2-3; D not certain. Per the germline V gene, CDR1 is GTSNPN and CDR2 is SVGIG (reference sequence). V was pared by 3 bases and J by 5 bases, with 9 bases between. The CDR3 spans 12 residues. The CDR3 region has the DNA TGTGCCTGGAGCAGACAACGAGATACGCAGTATTTT. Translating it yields CAWSRQRDTQYF.

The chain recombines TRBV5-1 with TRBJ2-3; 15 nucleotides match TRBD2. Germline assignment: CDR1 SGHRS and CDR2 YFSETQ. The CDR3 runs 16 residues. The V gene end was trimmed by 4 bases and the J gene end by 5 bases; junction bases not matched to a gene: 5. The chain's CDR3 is CASSPGLAGGVDTQYF. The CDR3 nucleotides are TGCGCCAGCAGCCCAGGACTAGCGGGGGGGGTAGATACGCAGTATTTT.

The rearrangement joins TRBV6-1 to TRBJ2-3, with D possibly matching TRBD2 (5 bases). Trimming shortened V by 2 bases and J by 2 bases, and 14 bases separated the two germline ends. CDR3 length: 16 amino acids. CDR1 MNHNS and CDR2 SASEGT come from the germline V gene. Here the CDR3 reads CASSEFRRGITDTQYF. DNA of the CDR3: TGTGCCAGCAGTGAATTCAGGAGAGGGATCACAGATACGCAGTATTTT.

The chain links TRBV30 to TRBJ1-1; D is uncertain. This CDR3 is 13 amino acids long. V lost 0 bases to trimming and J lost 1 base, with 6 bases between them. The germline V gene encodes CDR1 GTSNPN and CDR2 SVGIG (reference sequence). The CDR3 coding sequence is TGTGCCTGGAGTGTGTACAGGAACACTGAAGCTTTCTTT. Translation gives CAWSVYRNTEAFF. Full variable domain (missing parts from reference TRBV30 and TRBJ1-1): SQTIHQWPATLVQPVGSPLSLECTVEGTSNPNLYWYRQAAGRGLQLLFYSVGIGQISSEVPQNLSASRPQDRQFILSSKKLLLSDSGFYLCAWSVYRNTEAFFGQGTRLTVV.

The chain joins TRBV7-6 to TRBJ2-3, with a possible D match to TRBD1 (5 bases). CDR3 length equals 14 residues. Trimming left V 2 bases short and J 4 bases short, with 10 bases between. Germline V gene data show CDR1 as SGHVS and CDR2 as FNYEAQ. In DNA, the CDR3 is TGTGCCAGCAGCTTACAGGGTTTTGCAGATACGCAGTATTTT. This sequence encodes CASSLQGFADTQYF.

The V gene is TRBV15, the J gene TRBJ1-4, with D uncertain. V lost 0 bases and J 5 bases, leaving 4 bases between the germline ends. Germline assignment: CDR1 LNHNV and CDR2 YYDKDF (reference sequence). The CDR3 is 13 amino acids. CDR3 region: CATSRDRNEKLFF. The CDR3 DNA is TGTGCCACCAGCAGAGACCGGAATGAAAAACTGTTTTTT.

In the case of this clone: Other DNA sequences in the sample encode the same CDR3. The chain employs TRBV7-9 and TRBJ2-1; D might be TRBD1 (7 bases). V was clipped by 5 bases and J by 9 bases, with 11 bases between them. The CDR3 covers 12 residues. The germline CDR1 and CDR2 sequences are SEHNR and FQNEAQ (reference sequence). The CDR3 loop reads CASSPQGGEQFF. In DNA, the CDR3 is TGTGCCAGCAGCCCCCAGGGGGGTGAGCAGTTCTTC.